This is a list of T cell receptor beta chains from one sample in a study of shared clonotypes between healthy human individuals. Using immunoSEQ multiplex PCR, the repertoire was profiled, and TCRdb retains in-frame clones only, with some absent. The sample has about 490,000 clones; over 75% are singletons. Sequences were obtained from PBMCs. Receptor source: a woman between 35 and 50 years old in good health. Some clones in this sample may be carry-over from other donors' samples. Both conserved end residues are part of each CDR3. A row's size may be missing; if present it is once, few, many or a size class.

>TRBJ2-7|few|TRBV27
CASSLRAGLQPYEQYF
>TRBJ1-4|NA|TRBV7-6
CASSEWTVQNEKLFF
>TRBJ1-5|NA|TRBV6-1
CASSEGLEWGQPQHF
>TRBJ2-7|NA|TRBV30
CAWSSSGRSHEQYF
>TRBJ2-7|NA|TRBV6-1
CASSTPGQTYEQYF
>TRBJ2-7|NA|TRBV18
CASSPYEREIYEQYF
>TRBJ2-6|NA|TRBV27
CASSGSGANVLTF
>TRBJ1-2|NA|TRBV11-2
CASSVPEGGQYYGYTF
>TRBJ1-1|once|TRBV27
CASSLSPPTVQAFF
>TRBJ1-1|NA|TRBV29-1
CSVGQGATEAFF
>TRBJ2-1|many|TRBV27
CASSRLAGVNNEQFF
>TRBJ1-5|NA|TRBV29-1
CSVEVGQGSGPQHF
>TRBJ2-7|NA|TRBV19
CASSIDRGQGAFEQYF
>TRBJ2-6|NA|TRBV7-8
CASSSTGTGNPGANVLTF
>TRBJ2-7|NA|TRBV19
CASSIASEGYEQYF
>TRBJ2-7|NA|TRBV28
CASRPGGLAGANSYEQYF
>TRBJ2-4|NA|TRBV9
CASSVGAKNIQYF
>TRBJ1-2|NA|TRBV11-1
CASSLGTAYGYTF
>TRBJ2-7|NA|TRBV18
CASSPGTSEQYF
>TRBJ1-2|NA|TRBV5-4
CASSIDRTEGGYTF
>TRBJ1-5|few|TRBV6-6
CATVQGVNQPQHF
>TRBJ1-4|few|TRBV5-4
CASSFRGGEKLFF
>TRBJ2-2|NA|TRBV10-3
CAISDGRTGFSGELFF
>NA|NA|TRBV2
CASTRGRGLGNEQYF
>TRBJ2-7|NA|TRBV27
CASSFRQGKGEQYF
>TRBJ1-4|many|TRBV4-2
CASSQDQGLKKLFF
>TRBJ2-3|NA|TRBV5-4
CASSSGQGRSTDTQYF
>TRBJ1-2|NA|TRBV6-1
CASSESVVNYGYTF
>TRBJ2-1|NA|TRBV15
CATSASGNSYNEQFF
>TRBJ2-2|few|TRBV29-1
CSVAYGARTSGYTGELFF
>TRBJ2-1|NA|TRBV4-2
CASSPNLAGNYNEQFF
>TRBJ1-4|NA|TRBV6-1
CASRRGFNEKLFF
>TRBJ2-7|NA|TRBV28
CAIRQGAYEQYF
>TRBJ1-5|NA|TRBV5-6
CASSSGQGRDQPQHF
>TRBJ1-1|NA|TRBV6-5
CASSYSHEPNTEAFF
>TRBJ2-7|NA|TRBV6-5
CASRYGTAPYEQYF
>TRBJ2-1|NA|TRBV7-3
CASSLGLNYNEQFF
>TRBJ2-7|NA|TRBV10-2
CASRGLAGSYEQYF
>TRBJ2-7|NA|TRBV5-4
CASSTQAGGWEQYF
>TRBJ1-1|NA|TRBV7-9
CASSPSDRGQTNTEAFF
>TRBJ1-2|NA|TRBV5-1
CASSLGGTDDYGYTF
>TRBJ1-2|few|TRBV4-1
CASSPKDGTGWGRGYTF
>TRBJ2-1|NA|TRBV5-4
CASSLESEQFF
>TRBJ1-2|NA|TRBV28
CASSLSGGGYGYTF
>TRBJ2-7|NA|TRBV5-4
CASSLGGQGAYEQYF
>TRBJ2-2|NA|TRBV19
CASSLGRGHAGELFF
>TRBJ2-7|NA|TRBV7-6
CASSLRVAGDEQYF
>TRBJ1-2|NA|TRBV28
CASSSAGTEDYGYTF
>TRBJ2-5|few|TRBV10-3
CAISGTEKETQYF
>TRBJ1-6|NA|TRBV11-3
CASSEEGVGSPLHF